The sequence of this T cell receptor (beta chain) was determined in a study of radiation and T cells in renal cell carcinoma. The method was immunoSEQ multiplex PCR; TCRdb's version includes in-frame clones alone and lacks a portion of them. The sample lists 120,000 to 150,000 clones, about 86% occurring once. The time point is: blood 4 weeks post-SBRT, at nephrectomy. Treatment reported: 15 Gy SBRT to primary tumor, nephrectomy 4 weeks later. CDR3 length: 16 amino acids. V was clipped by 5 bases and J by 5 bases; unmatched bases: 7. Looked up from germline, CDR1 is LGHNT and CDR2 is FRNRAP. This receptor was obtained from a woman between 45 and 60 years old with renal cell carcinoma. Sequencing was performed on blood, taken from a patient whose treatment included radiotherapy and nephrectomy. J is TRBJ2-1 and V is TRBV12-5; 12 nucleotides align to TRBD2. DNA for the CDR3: TGTGCTAGTGGTCCGCTAGCGGGAGGGCCGAACAATGAGCAGTTCTTC. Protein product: CASGPLAGGPNNEQFF.